This T cell receptor (beta chain) was identified in a study of T cell responses to AZD1222 COVID-19 vaccine. Study-wide context: Pooled samples include second doses given at about 4 or 12 weeks. Whole-study findings and limits: Most donors were white British, females outnumbered males, and clonal diversity was possibly underestimated.

The protocol was immunoSEQ multiplex PCR, while the TCRdb copy is restricted to in-frame clones and leaves out a portion. The sample includes more than 100,000 clones, roughly nine tenths seen only once; the top ten take around 1.7%. This clone was found once. Its antigen remains unknown. Germline CDR1 MDHEN, CDR2 SYDVKM. This CDR3 contains 15 residues. The V end was cut by 6 bases, the J end by 7 bases, with 21 bases between. The material sequenced was peripheral blood, taken on day 0 of AZD1222 vaccination. The chain is built from TRBV28 and TRBJ1-2; maybe TRBD1 (5 bases). This receptor was identified in an adult in good health. The CDR3 protein is CASSSQQGGFSGYTF. CDR3 sequence (DNA): TGTGCCAGCAGCTCCCAGCAGGGCGGGTTTTCTGGCTACACCTTC.